The rows below give T cell receptor beta chains drawn from one sample of a study of beta chain features in type 1 diabetes. Profiled with immunoSEQ multiplex PCR; TCRdb holds only in-frame clones, not every one. The sample shows about 150,000 clones, less than 9.5% of them seen only once. The sequencing input was central memory CD4+ T cells from blood. These receptor sequences come from a man aged 18 to 35 in good health. The conserved cysteine and the conserved F or W are not part of the CDR3 here. Fields, in order: V gene, J gene, CDR3 protein.

v_gene: TRBV18
j_gene: TRBJ1-1
CDR3aa: ASSAWGQGTEAF

v_gene: TRBV2
j_gene: TRBJ2-1
CDR3aa: ASTPAGTIEQF

v_gene: TRBV9
j_gene: TRBJ2-5
CDR3aa: ASSPSGQGLQETQY

v_gene: TRBV21-1
j_gene: TRBJ2-7
CDR3aa: ASSATGFYEQY

v_gene: TRBV30
j_gene: TRBJ2-1
CDR3aa: AWSGLGGDHEQF

v_gene: TRBV2
j_gene: TRBJ2-5
CDR3aa: ASAPPVETQY

v_gene: TRBV28
j_gene: TRBJ2-7
CDR3aa: ASKSASGEQY

v_gene: TRBV30
j_gene: TRBJ1-1
CDR3aa: AWSSAPATEAF

v_gene: TRBV30
j_gene: TRBJ2-5
CDR3aa: AWSRSGGIQETQY

v_gene: TRBV27
j_gene: TRBJ2-3
CDR3aa: ASTSPEGDTQY

v_gene: TRBV28
j_gene: TRBJ2-7
CDR3aa: ASSPRTGGLY

v_gene: TRBV4-3
j_gene: TRBJ1-4
CDR3aa: ASSQDLTQKLF

v_gene: TRBV19
j_gene: TRBJ2-1
CDR3aa: ASSINYNEQF

v_gene: TRBV28
j_gene: TRBJ2-7
CDR3aa: ASWGRGGGYEQY

v_gene: TRBV6-1
j_gene: TRBJ2-3
CDR3aa: ASSERVAGGIGTDTQY

v_gene: TRBV7-2
j_gene: TRBJ2-5
CDR3aa: ASSSLSRTQY

v_gene: TRBV7-2
j_gene: TRBJ2-7
CDR3aa: ASSSFGAGSSEQY

v_gene: TRBV7-7
j_gene: TRBJ1-2
CDR3aa: ASSLWTGVGYT

v_gene: TRBV10-3
j_gene: TRBJ2-3
CDR3aa: AINGQGTDTQY

v_gene: TRBV9
j_gene: TRBJ2-1
CDR3aa: ASSVFRDRVDEQF

v_gene: TRBV7-9
j_gene: TRBJ2-3
CDR3aa: ASSPSTTDTQY

v_gene: TRBV27
j_gene: TRBJ2-5
CDR3aa: ATGTGEGETQY

v_gene: TRBV23-1
j_gene: TRBJ2-2
CDR3aa: ASSQSKQAIMNTGELF

v_gene: TRBV27
j_gene: TRBJ2-4
CDR3aa: ASSPGPTGGKNIQY

v_gene: TRBV5-1
j_gene: TRBJ2-4
CDR3aa: ASSPGQGGNIQY

v_gene: TRBV18
j_gene: TRBJ1-2
CDR3aa: ASSPPSRDNYGYT

v_gene: TRBV25-1
j_gene: TRBJ2-7
CDR3aa: ASSESERGGEQY

v_gene: TRBV4-3
j_gene: TRBJ2-7
CDR3aa: ASSQDSGGAPYEQY

v_gene: TRBV30
j_gene: TRBJ1-5
CDR3aa: AWSALQGVKYSNQPQH

v_gene: TRBV23-1
j_gene: TRBJ1-2
CDR3aa: ASSQATGEHYGYT

v_gene: TRBV29-1
j_gene: TRBJ1-5
CDR3aa: SVYGTGDNQPQH

v_gene: TRBV7-2
j_gene: TRBJ2-3
CDR3aa: ASSPTTDTQY

v_gene: TRBV7-2
j_gene: TRBJ2-3
CDR3aa: ASNLLAGNTDTQY

v_gene: TRBV30
j_gene: TRBJ2-3
CDR3aa: AWSVWTGGLAGFTDTQY